This entry describes one T cell receptor (beta chain). The CDR3 runs 13 residues. The V and J ends lost 8 bases and 4 bases respectively, with 15 bases between them. In germline, CDR1 is LGHDT, CDR2 YNNKEL (reference sequence). Under the authors' procedure: Reference gene primers were amplified, and this amplification served to estimate nucleated cell counts. TCRdb's table, derived via immunoSEQ multiplex PCR, lists solely in-frame clones and lacks some. The V and J calls and clone size come from that table; D and trimming were worked out from the DNA. The table includes under 150,000 clones, around 80% detected once. This record belongs to a study of blood T cell repertoires in COVID-19. Study in general: Samples representing acute and convalescent COVID-19 were sourced from the United States, Italy and Spain. Sample material is recorded as cDNA or gDNA derived from T cells, B-cell-depleted T cells, or PBMCs.

The chain is built from TRBV3-1 (or the pseudogene TRBV3-2) and TRBJ2-7; D might be TRBD2 (7 bases). The clonotype was recovered from a woman over 75 in a cohort sampled during active or convalescent COVID-19. Sample: peripheral blood. The CDR3 DNA follows: TGTGCCAGCGGCTCCAAGGGGGGGTACGAGCAGTACTTC. Its protein product is CASGSKGGYEQYF.